The T cell receptor beta chain described here comes from a study of shared clonotypes between healthy human individuals. As for the study in general: CD8 memory received one plate per donor, CD8 naive two, CD4 memory three and CD4 naive three.

Germline V gives CDR1 LNHDA, CDR2 SQIVND (reference sequence). The CDR3 totals 15 residues. With 7 bases clipped from V and 2 bases from J, the junction kept 7 bases outside the gene matches. CD4+ cell separation produced CD45RA+ naive and CD45RA-negative memory subsets. The method was immunoSEQ multiplex PCR; TCRdb's version includes in-frame clones alone and lacks a portion of them. The sample holds some 1.5 million clones, nearly 99% seen once. The receptor was isolated from a young man in good health. Sequenced: naive CD4+ T cells sorted from blood. This sample's subset: CD45RA+ positively selected. The genes are TRBV19 and TRBJ1-5; TRBD1 aligns across 8 bases. The CDR3 DNA sequence: TGTGCCAGTAAGGTCAGGGGGCAAGGCAATCAGCCCCAGCATTTT. Translating gives CASKVRGQGNQPQHF.